This note documents a single TCR beta chain sequence. Combining a sample-barcoded 5' primer with a J-beta primer mix, a second PCR ran for about 7 to 12 cycles. MiXCR, applied by TCRdb to the 5' RACE reads, yields one record per CDR3 protein. The data show 500,000 to 700,000 distinct CDR3 sequences, under 30% seen once. The data stem from a study of blood T cells in healthy people across ages. This CDR3 comprises 18 residues. V was clipped by 1 base and J by 10 bases; unmatched bases: 14. The germline CDR1 and CDR2 sequences are SEHNR and FQNEAQ (reference sequence). The sequencing input was blood. This chain links TRBV7-9 with TRBJ2-1; 12 bases line up with TRBD2. The sequence was obtained from a woman older than 75 in good health. CDR3 nucleotides: TGTGCCAGCAGCTTAGATGAAAGAGGACTAGCGGGAAGGGAAGAGCAGTTCTTC. As protein: CASSLDERGLAGREEQFF.